What follows are 18 T cell receptor beta chains derived from one specimen sequenced in a study of T cells in localized non-small cell lung cancer. Repertoires were generated with immunoSEQ multiplex PCR, while TCRdb's copy carries only in-frame clones and drops some. The repertoire consists of about 26,000 clones, with 80% to 90% occurring once and the leading ten covering roughly 13%. The starting material was peripheral blood, obtained before any cancer treatment. The receptors here all came from a female donor over 55 with stage II squamous cell lung carcinoma.

V usage is TRBV5-1 and J usage is TRBJ1-1; no clear D gene. The germline V gene encodes CDR1 SGHRS and CDR2 YFSETQ. The V end lost 4 bases, the J end lost 4 bases, and 14 bases lay between the germline ends. The CDR3 sequence is 14 residues long. Written as DNA, the CDR3 is TGCGCCAGCAGCCGGACCCGGAGGCCCACTGAAGCTTTCTTT. It is translated as CASSRTRRPTEAFF.

The chain has TRBV5-1 and TRBJ2-7; the D is unclear. This CDR3 comprises 14 residues. CDR1 is SGHRS, CDR2 YFSETQ, per germline. V was trimmed by 0 bases and J by 6 bases, leaving 13 bases between them. The chain's CDR3 is CASSLGVLPTEQYF. CDR3 nucleotide sequence: TGCGCCAGCAGCTTGGGCGTGCTCCCGACCGAGCAGTACTTC.

V usage is TRBV30 and J usage is TRBJ2-7; D uncertain. V was cut by 0 bases and J by 4 bases, with 13 bases left in between. This CDR3 is 14 amino acids long. The V gene's germline CDR1 is GTSNPN and CDR2 SVGIG (reference sequence). The DNA of the CDR3 is TGTGCCTGGAGTGTAAGCGCGAGTCTTTACGAGCAGTACTTC. Encoded protein: CAWSVSASLYEQYF. The entire variable domain, with the rest obtained from reference TRBV30 and TRBJ2-7, is as follows: SQTIHQWPATLVQPVGSPLSLECTVEGTSNPNLYWYRQAAGRGLQLLFYSVGIGQISSEVPQNLSASRPQDRQFILSSKKLLLSDSGFYLCAWSVSASLYEQYFGPGTRLTVT.

The chain carries TRBV30 and TRBJ1-4, with D unclear. Germline CDR1 reads GTSNPN; CDR2 reads SVGIG (reference sequence). The CDR3 contains 13 residues. The V end was cut by 3 bases, the J end by 10 bases, with 15 bases between. CDR3 amino acids: CAWSPNLEGKLFF. Written as DNA, the CDR3 is TGTGCCTGGAGCCCCAACCTGGAGGGAAAACTGTTTTTT.

The CDR3 DNA is TGTGCCAGCAGCCAAGATCAGGAGGGGTCGGAGACCCAGTACTTC. Translation gives CASSQDQEGSETQYF. V gene TRBV4-2 combines with J gene TRBJ2-5; a weak D match, TRBD2 (6 bases). Germline lookup yields CDR1 LGHNA and CDR2 YNFKEQ. Trimming left V 0 bases short and J 5 bases short, with 13 bases between. The CDR3 sequence is 15 residues long.

This chain connects TRBV7-9 to TRBJ2-5; 12 positions agree with TRBD2. There are 15 residues in the CDR3. CDR1 SEHNR and CDR2 FQNEAQ come from the germline V gene (reference sequence). Unmatched junction bases numbered 6, after V lost 5 bases and J lost 5 bases. The CDR3 here is CASSLWTSGEETQYF. CDR3 sequence (DNA): TGTGCCAGCAGCCTCTGGACTAGCGGGGAGGAGACCCAGTACTTC.

V usage is TRBV5-1 and J usage is TRBJ1-2, with D perhaps matching TRBD1 (5 bases). The length of the CDR3 is 15 residues. Trimming shortened V by 3 bases and J by 0 bases, and 12 bases separated the two germline ends. Germline V lookup: CDR1 SGHRS, CDR2 YFSETQ. The CDR3 DNA follows: TGCGCCAGCAGCTCTACCGGGGCTACTAACTATGGCTACACCTTC. Its protein product is CASSSTGATNYGYTF.

J is TRBJ2-1 and V is TRBV7-9; D is perhaps TRBD1 or TRBD2 (5 bases each). V lost 2 bases and J lost 7, with 18 bases in between. Germline V gene data show CDR1 as SEHNR and CDR2 as FQNEAQ (reference sequence). The CDR3 runs 16 residues. The CDR3 here is CASSLPGTIDFNEQFF. The CDR3 coding sequence is TGTGCCAGCAGCTTACCCGGGACGATTGACTTTAATGAGCAGTTCTTC.

This clone was detected only once. This chain joins TRBV29-1 and TRBJ2-2; the D gene is possibly TRBD2 (6 bases). The length of the CDR3 is 13 residues. Germline V gives CDR1 SQVTM, CDR2 ANQGSEA. Trimming shortened V by 5 bases and J by 2 bases, and 9 bases separated the two germline ends. The CDR3 DNA sequence: TGCAGCGTTCGGGGGTTCAACACCGGGGAGCTGTTTTTT. Its translation: CSVRGFNTGELFF.

The J gene is TRBJ1-1, the V gene TRBV10-3; 7 positions agree with TRBD1. CDR1 and CDR2 from the germline V gene are ENHRY and SYGVKD. The CDR3 length is 15 residues. Trimming removed 5 bases from V and 3 bases from J; junction bases left unmatched: 9. DNA of the CDR3: TGTGCCATCAGTCGACAGGGATCGGTTGACACTGAAGCTTTCTTT. Its protein product is CAISRQGSVDTEAFF.

The genes are TRBV6-6 and TRBJ2-7; a weak D match, TRBD1 (5 bases). Germline CDR1 and CDR2: MNHNY and SVGAGI (reference sequence). Trimming pared 6 bases from V and 2 bases from J, leaving 14 bases between. The CDR3 runs 14 residues. CDR3 sequence reads: CASSAQGNPYEQYF. CDR3 bases: TGTGCCAGCAGCGCTCAGGGTAACCCCTACGAGCAGTACTTC.

The chain couples TRBV19 to TRBJ2-2; D not certain. The CDR3 is 14 residues long. Trimming removed 3 bases from V and 4 bases from J, with 9 bases in between. Germline V lookup: CDR1 LNHDA, CDR2 SQIVND (reference sequence). CDR3 sequence: CASSIHSSTGELFF. The CDR3 coding sequence is TGTGCCAGTAGTATCCACAGCTCCACCGGGGAGCTGTTTTTT.

V gene TRBV6-6 combines with J gene TRBJ1-2, with no clear D. Germline CDR1 and CDR2: MNHNY and SVGAGI (reference sequence). Between the trimmed V and J ends, which lost 8 bases and 7 bases, there was a span of 11 bases. The CDR3 totals 11 residues. In nucleotides, the CDR3 is TGTGCCAGCCAAACCCTCGGTGGCTACACCTTC. This sequence encodes CASQTLGGYTF.

V and J are TRBV7-9 and TRBJ2-5; D remains ambiguous. The V end lost 0 bases, the J end lost 3 bases, and 5 bases lay between the germline ends. The V gene's germline CDR1 is SEHNR and CDR2 FQNEAQ (reference sequence). CDR3 length: 13 residues. The chain's CDR3 is CASSLAGKETQYF. The CDR3 DNA is TGTGCCAGCAGCTTAGCAGGGAAAGAGACCCAGTACTTC.

The sample holds a few counts of this clone. The chain is built from TRBV27 and TRBJ2-3, with no clear D. The CDR3 runs 14 residues. The germline V and J ends were trimmed by 5 bases and 3 bases, with 12 bases remaining between them. Germline CDR1 is MNHEY and CDR2 is SMNVEV (reference sequence). The CDR3, as DNA: TGTGCCAGCAGTCCGAGCACACCGACAGATACGCAGTATTTT. Translation: CASSPSTPTDTQYF.

This chain uses TRBV18 with TRBJ1-1; TRBD1 aligns across 9 bases. The germline gives CDR1 KGHSH, CDR2 LQKENI. The ends lost 3 bases at V and 4 bases at J; junction bases unmatched: 3. This CDR3 spans 14 amino acids. DNA for the CDR3: TGTGCCAGCTCACCCCAGACAGGGGGCACTGAAGCTTTCTTT. This codes for CASSPQTGGTEAFF. Full variable domain (outside the CDR3, taken from reference TRBV18 and TRBJ1-1): NAGVMQNPRHLVRRRGQEARLRCSPMKGHSHVYWYRQLPEEGLKFMVYLQKENIIDESGMPKERFSAEFPKEGPSILRIQQVVRGDSAAYFCASSPQTGGTEAFFGQGTRLTVV.

The chain carries TRBV5-1 and TRBJ2-6; D is undetermined. In germline, CDR1 is SGHRS, CDR2 YFSETQ. CDR3 length: 15 amino acids. Trimming left V 0 bases short and J 3 bases short, with 7 bases between. CDR3 coding DNA: TGCGCCAGCAGCTTGGTATTGGTTGGGGCCAACGTCCTGACTTTC. Protein product: CASSLVLVGANVLTF.

V usage is TRBV7-2 and J usage is TRBJ1-2; D unresolved. Between the trimmed V and J ends, which lost 5 bases and 4 bases, there was a span of 20 bases. In germline, CDR1 is SGHTA, CDR2 FQGNSA. The CDR3 sequence is 16 residues long. The CDR3, as DNA: TGTGCCAGCAGCCCCCCCTGGGAGGTGGAAGTCTATGGCTACACCTTC. Its protein product is CASSPPWEVEVYGYTF.